Following are 20 T cell receptor beta chains from one sample sequenced in a study of T cells in localized non-small cell lung cancer (dated by TCRdb to the early 2020s). The library was made by the immunoSEQ multiplex PCR assay. As stored in TCRdb, this immuneACCESS dataset retains in-frame rearrangements with V and J assigned. A fraction of the clones does not appear; measured against another copy, unresolved V genes explain less than half of the discrepancy, and the remainder lacks a known reason. This sample has 9,500 to 10,000 clones in its table, and roughly 91% of those were observed once. 17% of the sample is held by the ten biggest clonotypes. The source material was peripheral blood, sampled before any cancer treatment. These receptors came from an older male donor with stage III squamous cell lung carcinoma.

The chain is built from TRBV28 and TRBJ2-5; 7 nucleotides align to TRBD1. This CDR3 is built from 16 residues. V lost 2 bases, J lost 2 bases, and 8 bases stayed unmatched. Germline-derived CDR1 and CDR2 are MDHEN and SYDVKM. The CDR3 DNA is TGTGCCAGCAGTTTAGGGACCCGGACAGGTCAAGAGACCCAGTACTTC. Amino acid sequence: CASSLGTRTGQETQYF.

This clone was observed a single time. The chain links TRBV19 to TRBJ1-4, with D perhaps matching TRBD1 (5 bases). V shed 6 bases and J shed 7 bases, with 12 bases lying between them. Germline V gene lookup returns CDR1 LNHDA and CDR2 SQIVND (reference sequence). CDR3 size: 13 residues. CDR3 sequence: CASREGLAEKLFF. In DNA form, the CDR3 reads TGTGCCAGTAGAGAGGGGCTCGCTGAAAAACTGTTTTTT. The full variable domain, in which reference TRBV19 and TRBJ1-4 provide the parts outside the CDR3, is DGGITQSPKYLFRKEGQNVTLSCEQNLNHDAMYWYRQDPGQGLRLIYYSQIVNDFQKGDIAEGYSVSREKKESFPLTVTSAQKNPTAFYLCASREGLAEKLFFGSGTQLSVL.

V and J are TRBV5-8 and TRBJ1-1; D may be TRBD1 (6 bases). Looked up from germline, CDR1 is SGHTS and CDR2 is YDEGEE. Trimming pared 4 bases from V and 7 bases from J, leaving 14 bases between. CDR3 length: 13 amino acids. CDR3 in amino acids: CASSLATGFEAFF. The CDR3 DNA follows: TGTGCCAGCAGCCTAGCTACAGGGTTTGAAGCTTTCTTT. Full variable domain (outside the CDR3, taken from reference TRBV5-8 and TRBJ1-1): EAGVTQSPTHLIKTRGQQATLRCSPISGHTSVYWYQQALGLGLQFLLWYDEGEERNRGNFPPRFSGRQFPNYSSELNVNALELEDSALYLCASSLATGFEAFFGQGTRLTVV.

The chain uses TRBV30 and TRBJ1-6; D unclear. Per the germline V gene, CDR1 is GTSNPN and CDR2 is SVGIG (reference sequence). This CDR3 contains 19 residues. V was cut by 3 bases and J by 0 bases, with 21 bases left in between. CDR3 sequence reads: CAWRGLPLAGSSYNSPLHF. The CDR3 nucleotides read TGTGCCTGGAGAGGACTCCCACTGGCAGGCAGCTCCTATAATTCACCCCTCCACTTT.

This chain uses TRBV2 with TRBJ2-4; 10 nucleotides match TRBD1. The trim removed 6 bases at V and 3 bases at J, leaving 2 bases unmatched. Per the germline V gene, CDR1 is SNHLY and CDR2 is FYNNEI. The CDR3 extends over 14 amino acids. CDR3 DNA: TGTGCCAGCAGGGGACAGGGGAACAAAAACATTCAGTACTTC. Protein sequence: CASRGQGNKNIQYF.

This clone was counted a few times. DNA of the CDR3: TGTGCCAGCCGCCGCGAGGGGGCAGTCAATGAGCAGTTCTTC. It yields the protein CASRREGAVNEQFF. V usage is TRBV2 and J usage is TRBJ2-1; 7 nucleotides agree with TRBD1. The CDR3 runs 14 residues. The V gene end was trimmed by 8 bases and the J gene end by 6 bases; junction bases not matched to a gene: 10. Germline lookup yields CDR1 SNHLY and CDR2 FYNNEI.

This chain joins TRBV7-2 and TRBJ2-1; 12 bases map to TRBD2. The CDR3 is made up of 16 amino acids. Germline assignment: CDR1 SGHTA and CDR2 FQGNSA. The trim removed 3 bases at V and 5 bases at J, leaving 5 bases unmatched. The DNA for the CDR3 is TGTGCCAGCAGCTTGGGCCTAGCGGGGGGGAACAATGAGCAGTTCTTC. It yields the protein CASSLGLAGGNNEQFF.

J is TRBJ2-3 and V is TRBV4-1; 10 bases are a match to TRBD2. The germline V gene has CDR1 MGHRA and CDR2 YSYEKL. The CDR3 sequence is 17 residues long. V gave up 0 bases and J gave up 1 base; unmatched junction bases: 4. The CDR3 loop reads CASSQDGLAGGTDTQYF. CDR3 sequence (DNA): TGCGCCAGCAGCCAAGATGGCCTAGCGGGGGGCACAGATACGCAGTATTTT.

V usage is TRBV27 and J usage is TRBJ2-7; the D gene could be TRBD1 or TRBD2 (5 bases each). This CDR3 is 13 amino acids long. The germline gives CDR1 MNHEY, CDR2 SMNVEV (reference sequence). Trimming removed 2 bases at V and 6 bases at J, with 11 bases between. The CDR3 DNA is TGTGCCAGCAGTTTAGGGACGCGAAGCGAGCAGTACTTC. Translating it yields CASSLGTRSEQYF.

J is TRBJ2-1 and V is TRBV30; 14 bases are a match to TRBD2. The V and J ends lost 2 bases and 7 bases, in that order; junction bases with no gene match: 7. The CDR3 covers 16 residues. Per the germline V gene, CDR1 is GTSNPN and CDR2 is SVGIG (reference sequence). In DNA, the CDR3 is TGTGCCTGGAGTTCGGGACTAGCGGGGGTGGTTAATGAGCAGTTCTTC. It codes for CAWSSGLAGVVNEQFF.

V and J are TRBV28 and TRBJ2-3, with TRBD1 matching 10 bases. Germline assignment: CDR1 MDHEN and CDR2 SYDVKM. V was clipped by 5 bases and J by 0 bases; unmatched bases: 8. CDR3 length: 17 amino acids. CDR3 coding DNA: TGTGCCAGCAGTCCCACCGGACAGGGGGTTAGCACAGATACGCAGTATTTT. It is translated as CASSPTGQGVSTDTQYF. Drawing the rest from reference TRBV28 and TRBJ2-3, the complete variable domain is DVKVTQSSRYLVKRTGEKVFLECVQDMDHENMFWYRQDPGLGLRLIYFSYDVKMKEKGDIPEGYSVSREKKERFSLILESASTNQTSMYLCASSPTGQGVSTDTQYFGPGTRLTVL.

The chain joins TRBV11-3 to TRBJ1-5, with 9 bases that match TRBD1. Trimming cost V 10 bases and J 4 bases; bases outside gene matches: 11. CDR3 length equals 15 residues. Germline CDR1 SGHNT, CDR2 YENEEA. The CDR3 here is CATGGGQGLNQPQHF. The CDR3 DNA sequence: TGTGCCACTGGAGGGGGACAGGGCCTTAATCAGCCCCAGCATTTT.

The CDR3 protein is CASTRGGSGANVLTF. In DNA form, the CDR3 reads TGTGCCAGCACCCGCGGTGGCTCTGGGGCCAACGTCCTGACTTTC. The rearrangement joins TRBV5-6 to TRBJ2-6; D unresolved. Trimming shortened V by 6 bases and J by 0 bases, and 10 bases separated the two germline ends. The CDR3 has 15 residues. Germline V gene lookup returns CDR1 SGHDT and CDR2 YYEEEE.

The chain joins TRBV5-1 to TRBJ1-4; possible D gene TRBD1, 6 bases. Germline V CDR1 and CDR2: SGHRS, YFSETQ. The CDR3 contains 15 residues. V gave up 4 bases and J gave up 4 bases, with 14 bases separating them. The CDR3 DNA follows: TGCGCCAGCAGCCTGGGGGGGCTTGGTAATGAAAAACTGTTTTTT. It codes for CASSLGGLGNEKLFF.

The chain employs TRBV11-1 and TRBJ1-1; D unresolved. V was trimmed by 6 bases and J by 5 bases, leaving 19 bases between them. The germline CDR1 and CDR2 sequences are SGHAT and FQDESV (reference sequence). The CDR3 has 15 residues. In DNA form, the CDR3 reads TGTGCCAGCAGAGGAGGGAGGTCGCTCTTGACTGAAGCTTTCTTT. This sequence encodes CASRGGRSLLTEAFF.

The chain carries TRBV6-5 and TRBJ1-1; 8 bases match TRBD1. V shed 5 bases, J shed 4 bases, and the junction held 6 bases outside the gene matches. CDR3 length equals 14 residues. Germline CDR1 is MNHEY and CDR2 is SVGAGI. CDR3 sequence (DNA): TGTGCCAGCAGTACAGGGGGGGTGAGCACTGAAGCTTTCTTT. Translating it yields CASSTGGVSTEAFF.

This clone was recorded a few times. The junction and the germline gene differ at one end; a read error may be behind it. The chain links TRBV5-4 to TRBJ1-2; a weak D match, TRBD1 (6 bases). Germline V gene data show CDR1 as SGHNT and CDR2 as YYREEE (reference sequence). This CDR3 has 12 amino acids. CDR3: CASSTETGPKCF. The CDR3 region has the DNA TGTGCCAGCAGCACCGAGACAGGCCCGAAATGCTTC.

The gene calls are TRBV6-5 and TRBJ2-5; perhaps TRBD2 as D (6 bases). V lost 7 bases and J 5 bases, leaving 14 bases between the germline ends. Germline lookup yields CDR1 MNHEY and CDR2 SVGAGI. The CDR3 totals 13 residues. The CDR3 region has the DNA TGTGCCAGCACCGAAGGAGGGTTTGAGACCCAGTACTTC. Protein product: CASTEGGFETQYF.

V usage is TRBV13 and J usage is TRBJ2-5; TRBD2 matches at 11 bases. V shed 2 bases and J 0 bases; nucleotides not matched to a gene: 2. The CDR3 runs 16 residues. CDR1 is PRHDT, CDR2 FYEKMQ, per germline (reference sequence). In nucleotides, the CDR3 is TGTGCCAGCAGCTTATTGACTAGCGGGGACCAAGAGACCCAGTACTTC. Its protein is CASSLLTSGDQETQYF.

This chain links TRBV6-6 with TRBJ1-4, with 10 bases matching TRBD1. Germline-derived CDR1 and CDR2 are MNHNY and SVGAGI (reference sequence). The CDR3 totals 15 residues. The J segment lost 7 bases and the V segment lost 5 bases, leaving 7 bases of the junction unmatched. CDR3 DNA: TGTGCCAGCAGTCCCAGGACAGGGGGAGGTGAAAAACTGTTTTTT. This encodes CASSPRTGGGEKLFF.